The TCR beta chain described here comes from a study of shared clonotypes between healthy human individuals. Measured with immunoSEQ multiplex PCR; TCRdb has only the in-frame clones, and not every one. This table holds about 1 million clones, about three quarters found once. Germline values: CDR1 GTSNPN, CDR2 SVGIG (reference sequence). This CDR3 has 13 residues. Between the trimmed V and J ends, which lost 2 bases and 4 bases, there was a span of 11 bases. What was sequenced was memory CD4+ T cells sorted from blood. Stated subset: CD45RA-negative fraction. This rearrangement joins TRBV30 to TRBJ1-1, with D possibly TRBD1 on 5 matching bases. This TCR derives from a man younger than 35 in good health. The CDR3 spells CAWSRGPLTEAFF. Written as DNA, the CDR3 is TGTGCCTGGAGTCGGGGACCCCTCACTGAAGCTTTCTTT.